This T cell receptor (beta chain) emerged from a study of shared clonotypes between healthy human individuals. Assay execution took place at the deep level. Assay used: immunoSEQ multiplex PCR; TCRdb lists only in-frame clones, some missing. The sample lists more than 2 million clones, approximately 96% occurring once. The CDR3 totals 15 residues. Germline V gene lookup returns CDR1 GTSNPN and CDR2 SVGIG (reference sequence). J lost 2 bases, V lost 0 bases, and 3 bases had no gene match. The specimen was naive CD4+ T cells sorted from blood. The subset was: CD45RA+ positively selected. This chain joins TRBV30 and TRBJ1-2; 10 bases are a match to TRBD1. The TCR originated in a man between 18 and 29 years old in good health. Here the CDR3 reads CAWSVSTGGNYGYTF. The CDR3 region has the DNA TGTGCCTGGAGTGTATCGACAGGGGGCAACTATGGCTACACCTTC.